This passage covers 15 T cell receptor beta chains from one sample sequenced in a study of blood T cell repertoires in COVID-19. The data were produced by immunoSEQ multiplex PCR, yet TCRdb's version contains in-frame clones alone and is incomplete. This table has some 160,000 clones, approximately 90% appearing once. Sequences were obtained from peripheral blood. The receptors stem from a young man with acute or convalescent COVID-19.

This clone was recorded a few times. This chain uses TRBV7-9 with TRBJ1-2; D possibly corresponds to TRBD1 (5 bases). The CDR3 runs to 14 residues. V was pared by 5 bases and J by 5 bases, with 15 bases between. Germline CDR1 is SEHNR and CDR2 is FQNEAQ (reference sequence). CDR3 in amino acids: CASSPTELSYGYTF. CDR3 in DNA: TGTGCCAGCAGCCCGACAGAGCTCTCTTATGGCTACACCTTC.

J is TRBJ2-5 and V is TRBV11-2; D is perhaps TRBD2 (5 bases). Germline CDR1 reads SGHAT; CDR2 reads FQNNGV. Trimming shortened V by 5 bases and J by 2 bases, and 12 bases separated the two germline ends. This CDR3 region has 14 residues. CDR3 sequence: CASSPYRGQETQYF. CDR3 sequence (DNA): TGTGCCAGCAGCCCGTATCGGGGACAAGAGACCCAGTACTTC.

This clone has only a few counts. V and J are TRBV5-1 and TRBJ1-2, with 7 bases fitting TRBD1. The CDR3 contains 17 residues. Germline values: CDR1 SGHRS, CDR2 YFSETQ. The trim removed 0 bases at V and 6 bases at J, leaving 14 bases unmatched. The DNA of the CDR3 is TGCGCCAGCAGCTTGGGAAGGGGGCAGCAAATAACCCATGGCTACACCTTC. Translation: CASSLGRGQQITHGYTF.

The CDR3 coding sequence is TGTGCCAGCAGTTTCCCTCGGGCCACGGGGGATTCACCCCTCCACTTT. It yields the protein CASSFPRATGDSPLHF. The V and J genes are TRBV28 and TRBJ1-6, with a tentative D call TRBD1 (5 bases). Germline CDR1 reads MDHEN; CDR2 reads SYDVKM. Trimming stripped 3 bases from V and 8 bases from J, with 17 bases between. The CDR3 spans 16 residues. Full variable domain (outside the CDR3, taken from reference TRBV28 and TRBJ1-6): DVKVTQSSRYLVKRTGEKVFLECVQDMDHENMFWYRQDPGLGLRLIYFSYDVKMKEKGDIPEGYSVSREKKERFSLILESASTNQTSMYLCASSFPRATGDSPLHFGNGTRLTVT.

The chain recombines TRBV4-1 with TRBJ1-1; a possible D gene is TRBD1 (6 bases). Between the trimmed V and J ends, which lost 4 bases and 4 bases, there was a span of 16 bases. The CDR3 covers 15 residues. The V gene's germline CDR1 is MGHRA and CDR2 YSYEKL. The CDR3 sequence: CASSPVQGWGTEAFF. The CDR3 DNA sequence: TGCGCCAGCAGCCCAGTACAGGGCTGGGGCACTGAAGCTTTCTTT.

This clone came up once. The rearrangement links TRBV20-1 to TRBJ2-3; possible D gene TRBD1, 5 bases. The CDR3 runs to 15 residues. Per the germline V gene, CDR1 is DFQATT and CDR2 is SNEGSKA (reference sequence). The ends were cut back, 3 bases at V and 3 bases at J, with 16 bases in the middle. The CDR3 coding sequence is TGCAGTGCTAGTACCGCCCATTCAGGGACAGATACGCAGTATTTT. As protein: CSASTAHSGTDTQYF.

This clone was counted once. This sequence joins TRBV5-1 and TRBJ1-1, with TRBD1 matching 7 bases. The CDR3 sequence is 14 residues long. The trim removed 0 bases at V and 6 bases at J, leaving 5 bases unmatched. The germline CDR1 and CDR2 sequences are SGHRS and YFSETQ. CDR3 in amino acids: CASSLVIGGSEAFF. The DNA for the CDR3 is TGCGCCAGCAGCTTGGTAATAGGGGGCTCTGAAGCTTTCTTT.

The rearrangement links TRBV6-6 to TRBJ1-3; D remains ambiguous. This CDR3 spans 15 amino acids. Trimming removed 2 bases from V and 0 bases from J, with 8 bases in between. Germline V CDR1 and CDR2: MNHNY, SVGAGI (reference sequence). The CDR3 is CASSYPLSSGNTIYF. CDR3 DNA sequence: TGTGCCAGCAGTTACCCATTGAGCTCTGGAAACACCATATATTTT.

The rearrangement links TRBV6-1 to TRBJ2-7; the D gene is possibly TRBD1 (5 bases). V was shortened by 2 bases and J by 6 bases, with 26 bases between the two germline ends. The CDR3 consists of 18 residues. Germline values: CDR1 MNHNS, CDR2 SASEGT. The CDR3, as DNA: TGTGCCAGCAGTGAACGGCCCACAAACCAGGGTTACCCTGGCGAGCAGTACTTC. Protein sequence: CASSERPTNQGYPGEQYF.

The V gene is TRBV2, the J gene TRBJ2-3, with 8 bases identical to TRBD1. The CDR3 runs 15 residues. V was clipped by 6 bases and J by 0 bases; unmatched bases: 5. Germline V gives CDR1 SNHLY, CDR2 FYNNEI. The CDR3 DNA is TGTGCCAGCAGGCCTGACAGGGGCAGCACAGATACGCAGTATTTT. It encodes CASRPDRGSTDTQYF.

V usage is TRBV27 and J usage is TRBJ2-7; D may be TRBD1 (6 bases). CDR1 is MNHEY, CDR2 SMNVEV, per germline (reference sequence). This CDR3 contains 13 residues. Trimming took off 6 bases at V and 4 bases at J, with 13 bases between the two ends. The CDR3 loop reads CASRRGGIYEQYF. Here the CDR3 DNA reads TGTGCCAGCAGGAGAGGGGGAATTTACGAGCAGTACTTC.

This chain connects TRBV24-1 to TRBJ2-1, with 7 bases fitting TRBD1. CDR1 KGHDR and CDR2 SFDVKD come from the germline V gene. The CDR3 loop spans 16 amino acids. Trimming removed 2 bases from V and 9 bases from J; junction bases left unmatched: 12. CDR3 region: CATSDSAYRGRSEQFF. The DNA for the CDR3 is TGTGCCACCAGTGATTCTGCGTACAGGGGAAGGAGTGAGCAGTTCTTC.

V is TRBV7-2 and J is TRBJ1-2; 8 positions match TRBD1. Germline-derived CDR1 and CDR2 are SGHTA and FQGNSA. The CDR3 has 15 residues. With V trimmed by 4 bases and J by 0 bases, 4 bases remained unmatched. The CDR3 is CASSYTTGANYGYTF. CDR3 coding DNA: TGTGCCAGCAGCTACACGACAGGGGCTAACTATGGCTACACCTTC.

The CDR3 coding sequence is TGTGCCAGCAGTTTATCTATGGGGCAAGGCTACACCTTC. This encodes CASSLSMGQGYTF. The chain couples TRBV28 to TRBJ1-2; maybe TRBD1 (5 bases). This CDR3 region has 13 residues. From germline, CDR1 is MDHEN and CDR2 SYDVKM. Trimming removed 1 base from V and 8 bases from J, with 11 bases in between.

The rearrangement uses TRBV25-1 and TRBJ2-7; D unresolved. V gave up 4 bases and J gave up 6 bases, with 13 bases separating them. The germline gives CDR1 MGHDK, CDR2 SYGVNS. This CDR3 has 13 amino acids. The CDR3 DNA follows: TGTGCCAGCAGTGCACAGCTGATGTTCGAGCAGTACTTC. Amino acid sequence: CASSAQLMFEQYF.